These T cell receptor beta chains were read from a single sample in a study of T cell responses to AZD1222 COVID-19 vaccine. TCRdb's copy holds only in-frame clones and misses some; the assay was immunoSEQ multiplex PCR. The table shows approximately 140,000 clones, with roughly nine tenths occurring only once. The sample was peripheral blood, taken 28 days after the second AZD1222 dose. These receptors were collected from an adult who received the AZD1222 COVID-19 vaccine. The CDR3 runs from the conserved cysteine through the conserved F or W. A D gene is named only where the DNA matches it firmly. The size field is filled for only some rows; it gives once, few, many or a size class.

len,j_gene,abundance,d_gene,v_gene,CDR3aa,CDR3nt
15,TRBJ1-4,.,.,TRBV19,CASSTTGSSAEKLFF,TGTGCCAGTAGTACAACGGGGTCATCGGCTGAAAAACTGTTTTTT
13,TRBJ2-3,.,TRBD2,TRBV5-1,CASSSPSGDTQYF,TGCGCCAGCAGCTCCCCTAGCGGAGATACGCAGTATTTT
14,TRBJ1-1,.,TRBD1,TRBV5-1,CASSLDRGGTEAFF,TGCGCCAGCAGCTTGGACAGGGGTGGCACTGAAGCTTTCTTT
13,TRBJ1-6,.,.,TRBV6-6,CASSYSLNSPLHF,TGTGCCAGCAGTTACTCACTCAATTCACCCCTCCACTTT
16,TRBJ2-5,.,.,TRBV7-8,CASSWAEVGGGETQYF,TGTGCCAGCAGTTGGGCCGAAGTGGGGGGCGGGGAGACCCAGTACTTC
13,TRBJ1-1,few,.,TRBV6-4,CASSVERNTEAFF,TGTGCCAGCAGTGTAGAAAGGAACACTGAAGCTTTCTTT
13,TRBJ1-2,.,TRBD1,TRBV6-5,CASRLTGVRGYTF,TGTGCCAGCAGGTTGACAGGGGTACGTGGCTACACCTTC
13,TRBJ1-1,.,.,TRBV18,CASSPAVNTEAFF,TGTGCCAGCTCACCTGCGGTGAACACTGAAGCTTTCTTT
15,TRBJ1-6,once,.,TRBV7-2,CASSPGGRGDSPLHF,TGTGCCAGCAGCCCCGGGGGCAGGGGTGATTCACCCCTCCACTTT
15,TRBJ2-5,.,TRBD2,TRBV7-2,CASSLGPSGRQTQYF,TGTGCCAGCAGCTTAGGTCCTAGCGGGAGACAGACCCAGTACTTC
14,TRBJ2-1,.,TRBD2,TRBV3-1/TRBV3-2,CASSGTSGYNEQFF,TGTGCCAGCAGCGGGACTAGCGGTTACAATGAGCAGTTCTTC
15,TRBJ2-1,.,.,TRBV5-6,CASSPRWVNYNEQFF,TGTGCCAGCAGCCCGCGTTGGGTAAACTACAATGAGCAGTTCTTC
16,TRBJ2-2,.,.,TRBV7-9,CASSPSEGKDTGELFF,TGTGCCAGCAGCCCCTCGGAGGGAAAAGACACCGGGGAGCTGTTTTTT
12,TRBJ2-7,once,TRBD1,TRBV5-1,CASSGTGDEQYF,TGCGCCAGCAGCGGGACAGGGGACGAGCAGTACTTC
17,TRBJ2-1,.,TRBD2,TRBV4-1,CASSHATSGGRHNEQFF,TGCGCCAGCAGCCATGCAACTAGCGGGGGGCGTCACAATGAGCAGTTCTTC
18,TRBJ2-7,once,TRBD2,TRBV7-3,CASSLTGPLAPLSYEQYF,TGTGCCAGCAGCTTAACAGGCCCACTAGCGCCACTCTCCTACGAGCAGTACTTC
15,TRBJ1-3,.,.,TRBV6-5,CASSPSRYGGNTIYF,TGTGCCAGCAGTCCATCGAGGTACGGTGGAAACACCATATATTTT
12,TRBJ2-7,.,.,TRBV5-6,CASSTGRVEQYF,TGTGCCAGCAGCACGGGAAGAGTCGAGCAGTACTTC
15,TRBJ1-1,.,TRBD1,TRBV2,CASSSQGDVNTEAFF,TGTGCCAGCAGTTCTCAGGGGGACGTGAACACTGAAGCTTTCTTT
15,TRBJ1-2,.,TRBD1,TRBV5-1,CASISFPGQHYGYTF,TGCGCCAGCATCTCCTTCCCGGGACAGCACTATGGCTACACCTTC
16,TRBJ2-3,few,TRBD1,TRBV19,CASSSQQGSVTDTQYF,TGTGCCAGTAGTTCCCAACAGGGGTCTGTAACAGATACGCAGTATTTT
14,TRBJ1-1,once,TRBD1,TRBV27,CASSLAGGYTEAFF,TGTGCCAGCAGTTTGGCAGGGGGCTACACTGAAGCTTTCTTT
12,TRBJ1-2,.,.,TRBV6-1,CASSGEVAGYTF,TGTGCCAGCAGTGGGGAAGTAGCCGGCTACACCTTC
15,TRBJ1-2,few,TRBD1,TRBV3-1/TRBV3-2,CASSQVGTGMSGYTF,TGTGCCAGCAGCCAAGTGGGGACAGGGATGAGTGGCTACACCTTC
14,TRBJ2-4,.,.,TRBV27,CASSLFGAKNIQYF,TGTGCCAGCAGTTTATTTGGAGCCAAAAACATTCAGTACTTC
18,TRBJ2-1,.,TRBD2,TRBV9,CASSVGTSGTLGRNEQFF,TGTGCCAGCAGCGTAGGTACTAGCGGGACATTAGGGAGGAATGAGCAGTTCTTC
12,TRBJ2-7,.,.,TRBV9,CASSVTSYEQYF,TGTGCCAGCAGCGTTACCTCGTACGAGCAGTACTTC
14,TRBJ1-2,few,TRBD1,TRBV4-1,CASSQGGQPYGYTF,TGCGCCAGCAGCCAAGGGGGACAGCCCTATGGCTACACCTTC
16,TRBJ1-2,.,.,TRBV4-1,CASSQETRGGGYGYTF,TGCGCCAGCAGCCAAGAAACGCGGGGTGGAGGCTATGGCTACACCTTC
13,TRBJ2-1,.,.,TRBV6-1,CASSELRYNEQFF,TGTGCCAGCAGTGAATTGCGCTACAATGAGCAGTTCTTC
15,TRBJ2-5,.,TRBD1,TRBV6-5,CASSSPGQGKETQYF,TGTGCCAGCAGTTCCCCGGGACAGGGGAAAGAGACCCAGTACTTC
14,TRBJ1-3,once,.,TRBV6-5,CASSYRDTGNTIYF,TGTGCCAGCAGTTATCGGGACACTGGAAACACCATATATTTT
14,TRBJ1-2,.,.,TRBV7-9,CASSFTGSGYGYTF,TGTGCCAGCAGTTTTACAGGGTCGGGCTATGGCTACACCTTC
18,TRBJ1-4,.,TRBD1,TRBV12-5,CASGLTRDVQGREEKLFF,TGTGCTAGTGGTTTGACCCGAGACGTACAGGGGAGGGAGGAAAAACTGTTTTTT
16,TRBJ1-1,.,.,TRBV19,CASTHPGAPGDTEAFF,TGTGCCAGTACCCACCCGGGGGCACCTGGGGACACTGAGGCTTTCTTT
16,TRBJ2-7,.,TRBD2,TRBV6-2/TRBV6-3,CASSYPRLAGRNEQYF,TGTGCCAGCAGTTACCCGCGACTAGCGGGACGGAACGAGCAGTACTTC
13,TRBJ2-5,.,.,TRBV24-1,CATSDFEGETQYF,TGTGCCACCAGTGATTTCGAGGGGGAGACCCAGTACTTC
13,TRBJ2-3,few,.,TRBV30,CAWSDGSEDTQYF,TGTGCCTGGAGTGATGGATCGGAAGATACGCAGTATTTT
18,TRBJ1-4,.,.,TRBV5-1,CASSLDLTIMQGPEKLFF,TGCGCCAGCAGCTTGGACTTAACAATCATGCAGGGGCCCGAAAAACTGTTTTTT
15,TRBJ2-1,.,.,TRBV6-5,CASRGQGLRYNEQFF,TGTGCCAGCAGGGGCCAGGGACTCCGCTACAATGAGCAGTTCTTC
12,TRBJ2-7,.,.,TRBV24-1,CATSDQGYEQYF,TGTGCCACCAGTGATCAGGGCTACGAGCAGTACTTC
17,TRBJ1-3,.,TRBD1,TRBV9,CASSVNRGPWGGNTIYF,TGTGCCAGCAGCGTCAACAGGGGCCCCTGGGGTGGAAACACCATATATTTT
18,TRBJ1-2,.,TRBD1,TRBV11-2,CASSETGTVLSRAFRETF,TGTGCCAGCAGCGAAACCGGGACAGTACTATCCCGGGCCTTTAGGGAAACCTTC
14,TRBJ1-1,.,.,TRBV6-5,CASSSRGWGTEAFF,TGTGCCAGCAGTTCCAGGGGTTGGGGGACTGAAGCTTTCTTT
17,TRBJ2-1,once,TRBD1,TRBV6-1,CASSGSRAQGVYNEQFF,TGTGCCAGCAGTGGCTCGAGAGCACAGGGGGTTTACAATGAGCAGTTCTTC
14,TRBJ1-2,.,.,TRBV4-1,CASSQGLRVYGYTF,TGCGCCAGCAGCCAAGGACTTCGGGTTTATGGCTACACCTTC
14,TRBJ2-3,.,.,TRBV5-1,CASSLAPPSDTQYF,TGCGCCAGCAGCTTGGCGCCGCCGTCAGATACGCAGTATTTT
17,TRBJ2-3,.,.,TRBV10-3,CAISEPGWYPHTDTQYF,TGTGCCATCAGTGAGCCGGGGTGGTACCCACACACAGATACGCAGTATTTT
13,TRBJ2-3,.,.,TRBV5-6,CASSLAGTDTQYF,TGTGCCAGCAGCTTGGCCGGGACAGATACGCAGTATTTT
13,TRBJ2-1,.,.,TRBV12-5,CASGFPFLNEQFF,TGTGCTAGTGGTTTCCCATTTCTCAATGAGCAGTTCTTC
14,TRBJ1-2,.,TRBD1,TRBV27,CASSWDRSNYGYTF,TGTGCCAGCAGTTGGGACAGATCTAACTATGGCTACACCTTC
16,TRBJ1-1,once,.,TRBV18,CASSPRDTGPNTEAFF,TGTGCCAGCTCACCGAGGGACACAGGGCCGAACACTGAAGCTTTCTTT
18,TRBJ1-4,.,.,TRBV5-5,CASSFSSRLAATNEKLFF,TGTGCCAGCAGCTTTTCGTCACGGTTGGCCGCAACTAATGAAAAACTGTTTTTT
15,TRBJ2-5,.,.,TRBV19,CASSIVWGFQETQYF,TGTGCCAGTAGTATTGTTTGGGGTTTTCAAGAGACCCAGTACTTC
13,TRBJ1-4,.,.,TRBV3-1/TRBV3-2,CASSSQGNEKLFF,TGTGCCAGCAGCTCACAGGGTAATGAAAAACTGTTTTTT